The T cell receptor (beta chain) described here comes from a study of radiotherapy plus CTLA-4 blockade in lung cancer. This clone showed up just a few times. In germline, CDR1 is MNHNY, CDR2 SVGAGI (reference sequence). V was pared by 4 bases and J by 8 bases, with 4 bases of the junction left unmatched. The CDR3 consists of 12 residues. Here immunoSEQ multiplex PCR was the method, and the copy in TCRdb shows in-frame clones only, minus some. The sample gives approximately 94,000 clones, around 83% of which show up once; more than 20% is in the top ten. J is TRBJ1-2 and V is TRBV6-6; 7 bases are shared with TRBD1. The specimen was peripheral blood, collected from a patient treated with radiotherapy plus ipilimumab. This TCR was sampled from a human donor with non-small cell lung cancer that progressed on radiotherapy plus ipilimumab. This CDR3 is CASSSYRGGYTF. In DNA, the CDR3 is TGTGCCAGCAGTTCGTACAGGGGCGGCTACACCTTC.